Listed below are T cell receptor beta chains from one sample, sequenced in a study of blood T cell repertoires in COVID-19. Generated by immunoSEQ multiplex PCR, the TCRdb table keeps only in-frame clones and is missing some. The table shows approximately 500,000 clones, with roughly 87% occurring only once. What was sequenced was peripheral blood. The receptors were gathered from a man between 18 and 35 years old with COVID-19, enrolled during active disease. CDR3s include the opening cysteine and the closing phenylalanine or tryptophan. The D gene is left open where the match is weak. Clone size is stated in some rows and not others, as once, few, many or a class when expanded.

v_gene	d_gene	j_gene	abundance	CDR3nt	CDR3aa
TRBV5-1	-	TRBJ2-1	-	TGCGCCAGCAGCACCCAGACAGGTGTCTCCTACAATGAGCAGTTCTTC	CASSTQTGVSYNEQFF
TRBV10-3	TRBD1	TRBJ2-5	-	TGTGCCATCAGCCCAGCCAACAGGGGAAACCAAGAGACCCAGTACTTC	CAISPANRGNQETQYF
TRBV6-1	-	TRBJ1-5	-	TGTGCCAGCAGTGAGTTAGATCAGCCCCAGCATTTT	CASSELDQPQHF
TRBV7-2	TRBD2	TRBJ2-3	-	TGTGCCAGCAGCTTACTAGCGGGAACCCCAGATACGCAGTATTTT	CASSLLAGTPDTQYF
TRBV27	TRBD2	TRBJ2-5	-	TGTGCCAGCAGTCGAGTAGGGAATGCGGTAGCGGGGGGCTTCCAAGAGACCCAGTACTTC	CASSRVGNAVAGGFQETQYF
TRBV5-5	-	TRBJ2-7	-	TGTGCCAGCAGCTGGGCTCTAAGCTCCTACGAGCAGTACTTC	CASSWALSSYEQYF
TRBV13	-	TRBJ2-5	-	TGTGCCAGCAGCTCTGGGACACTCCAAGAGACCCAGTACTTC	CASSSGTLQETQYF
TRBV19	-	TRBJ1-1	-	TGTGCCAGTAGTTCGTTAGGGGGGGTCGACACTGAAGCTTTCTTT	CASSSLGGVDTEAFF
TRBV18	-	TRBJ1-3	-	TGTGCCAGCTCACCGCAGTTCTCTGGAAACACCATATATTTT	CASSPQFSGNTIYF
TRBV15	TRBD2	TRBJ2-7	-	TGTGCCACCAGCAAGGGAGGGATTGTAAGCGAGCAGTACTTC	CATSKGGIVSEQYF
TRBV5-1	-	TRBJ2-1	-	TGCGCCAGCAGCTTAAGCGAGCGGGTATACAATGAGCAGTTCTTC	CASSLSERVYNEQFF
TRBV11-2	-	TRBJ2-7	once	TGTGCCAGCAGCTTAGAAGTCCACAGGGAGCAGTACTTC	CASSLEVHREQYF
TRBV5-6	TRBD1	TRBJ2-7	-	TGTGCCAGCAGCTTGGCCGGGACAGGAGGCTACGAGCAGTACTTC	CASSLAGTGGYEQYF
TRBV9	TRBD1	TRBJ1-5	few	TGTGCCAGCAGCGAGACAGGGGATAGCAATCAGCCCCAGCATTTT	CASSETGDSNQPQHF
TRBV5-1	TRBD1	TRBJ1-3	few	TGCGCCAGCAGCTTGGGGGACAGGGCAGCTGGAAACACCATATATTTT	CASSLGDRAAGNTIYF
TRBV30	TRBD1	TRBJ2-7	-	TGTGCCTGGAGTGTATCGGCAGGGGGAGAGCAGTACTTC	CAWSVSAGGEQYF
TRBV27	TRBD1	TRBJ1-4	-	TGTGCCAGCGGGGGGACAGGGGCTGGTGAAAAACTGTTTTTT	CASGGTGAGEKLFF
TRBV4-2	-	TRBJ2-3	-	TGTGCCAGCAGCCAAGAAGAGCGGTACACAGATACGCAGTATTTT	CASSQEERYTDTQYF
TRBV27	-	TRBJ1-2	-	TGTGCCAGCAGTTTTCCGACAGTCCCTACAGCTAACTATGGCTACACCTTC	CASSFPTVPTANYGYTF
TRBV27	TRBD1	TRBJ2-7	-	TGTGCCAGCAGTTTCGAGACAGGGAGAAACTACGAGCAGTACTTC	CASSFETGRNYEQYF
TRBV2	-	TRBJ2-7	-	TGTGCCAGCTGTGAGGGCTTCTACGAGCAGTACTTC	CASCEGFYEQYF
TRBV6-5	-	TRBJ1-4	-	TGTGCCAGCAGTATTAGCAGGGCAGGCGGAGAAAAACTGTTTTTT	CASSISRAGGEKLFF
TRBV5-1	-	TRBJ2-1	-	TGCGCCAGCAGCTTGGGTCAGGGGCGACACAATGAGCAGTTCTTC	CASSLGQGRHNEQFF
TRBV11-2	-	TRBJ1-1	-	TGTGCCAGCAGCTTACCCAGACAGAACACTGAAGCTTTCTTT	CASSLPRQNTEAFF
TRBV11-2	-	TRBJ1-4	-	TGTGCCAGCAGCCAAAATAATGAAAAACTGTTTTTT	CASSQNNEKLFF
TRBV6-5	-	TRBJ1-1	-	TGTGCCAGCGGTTTTGTCCGGGGAACGACTGAAGCTTTCTTT	CASGFVRGTTEAFF
TRBV25-1	TRBD2	TRBJ2-5	-	TGTGCCAGCAGTGACCAGCGGGGAATAGAGACCCAGTACTTC	CASSDQRGIETQYF
TRBV5-1	-	TRBJ2-5	once	TGCGCCAGCAGCGCTGACAGAAAAGAGACCCAGTACTTC	CASSADRKETQYF
TRBV18	TRBD1	TRBJ2-7	-	TGTGCCAGCTCACTTTCGGGACAGGGACCCTACGAGCAGTACTTC	CASSLSGQGPYEQYF
TRBV7-2	TRBD1	TRBJ1-6	-	TGTGCCAGCAGCTTAGGGGGGACAGGTCGTTTTTCACCCCTCCACTTT	CASSLGGTGRFSPLHF
TRBV6-1	TRBD2	TRBJ2-1	-	TGTGCCAGCAGTGAAAGAATTAGGGCGGGAGGAGATGAGCAGTTCTTC	CASSERIRAGGDEQFF
TRBV30	TRBD1	TRBJ2-5	-	TGTGCCTGGAGACAAACCGGGACAGGGACCCAAGAGACCCAGTACTTC	CAWRQTGTGTQETQYF
TRBV5-1	TRBD2	TRBJ2-7	-	TGCGCCAGCAGCCCGGGACTAGCGGGAGGGCCTTGGGCCTACGAGCAGTACTTC	CASSPGLAGGPWAYEQYF
TRBV10-2	-	TRBJ1-2	-	TGCGCCAGCACCCCGACAGGCCACTATGGCTACACCTTC	CASTPTGHYGYTF
TRBV7-9	TRBD2	TRBJ2-1	-	TGTGCCAGCAGCTTAGGGATCTCTGCGCGGGAGTTTAACAATGAGCAGTTCTTC	CASSLGISAREFNNEQFF
TRBV19	TRBD1	TRBJ2-2	once	TGTGCCAGTTATGACAGGGGGGACAACGGGGAGCTGTTTTTT	CASYDRGDNGELFF
TRBV27	TRBD1	TRBJ2-7	-	TGTGCCAGCAGTGCCGACAGGGGGCTTCACGAGCAGTACTTC	CASSADRGLHEQYF
TRBV9	-	TRBJ1-5	-	TGTGCCAGCAGCGTTGAAGGGGGGGGTCCAGGTCAGCCCCAGCATTTT	CASSVEGGGPGQPQHF